Presented here are 13 T cell receptor beta chains from one specimen sequenced in a study of T cells in Graves' hyperthyroidism and ophthalmopathy. The investigators amplified TCR beta CDR3 regions from RNA transcripts. Primed by the HTBI set, a first-round RT-PCR was run on the TCR CDR3. MiXCR was run by TCRdb on the multiplex PCR reads, yielding one entry per CDR3 protein. This table has about 280,000 distinct CDR3 sequences, about 25% appearing once. Specimen: blood. Source of these receptors: a man aged 35 to 55 with Graves' hyperthyroidism that later progressed to Graves' ophthalmopathy.

The V gene is TRBV11-1, the J gene TRBJ2-5; TRBD1 aligns across 7 bases. This CDR3 has 15 amino acids. With V trimmed by 4 bases and J by 0 bases, 5 bases remained unmatched. The V gene's germline CDR1 is SGHAT and CDR2 FQDESV (reference sequence). The chain's CDR3 is CASSSTGTDQETQYF. CDR3 DNA: TGTGCCAGCAGCTCGACGGGGACAGACCAAGAGACCCAGTACTTC. The full variable domain, in which reference TRBV11-1 and TRBJ2-5 provide the parts outside the CDR3, is EAEVAQSPRYKITEKSQAVAFWCDPISGHATLYWYRQILGQGPELLVQFQDESVVDDSQLPKDRFSAERLKGVDSTLKIQPAELGDSAMYLCASSSTGTDQETQYFGPGTRLLVL.

J is TRBJ1-1 and V is TRBV19; D unresolved. This CDR3 spans 11 amino acids. Trimming removed 4 bases from V and 6 bases from J, with 6 bases in between. CDR1 and CDR2 (germline): LNHDA, SQIVND (reference sequence). DNA for the CDR3: TGTGCCAGTAGTAAGGAGGCTGAAGCTTTCTTT. Amino acid sequence: CASSKEAEAFF. The complete variable domain, with remaining parts taken from reference TRBV19 and TRBJ1-1, reads DGGITQSPKYLFRKEGQNVTLSCEQNLNHDAMYWYRQDPGQGLRLIYYSQIVNDFQKGDIAEGYSVSREKKESFPLTVTSAQKNPTAFYLCASSKEAEAFFGQGTRLTVV.

This clonotype showed up many times. This chain uses TRBV5-5 with TRBJ2-7; possible D gene TRBD2, 5 bases. CDR1 SGHKS and CDR2 YYEKEE come from the germline V gene (reference sequence). V was shortened by 6 bases and J by 0 bases, with 13 bases between the two germline ends. The CDR3 sequence is 14 residues long. In nucleotides, the CDR3 is TGTGCCAGCAATCGTCGGGGAGCCTCCTACGAGCAGTACTTC. Residues: CASNRRGASYEQYF.

This clonotype showed up many times. The J gene is TRBJ1-3, the V gene TRBV6-1; 7 bases are shared with TRBD1. Germline CDR1 MNHNS, CDR2 SASEGT. The CDR3 spans 15 residues. Unmatched junction bases numbered 7, after V lost 6 bases and J lost 2 bases. CDR3 sequence: CASSAGTVAGNTIYF. Here the CDR3 DNA reads TGTGCCAGCAGCGCCGGGACAGTGGCTGGAAACACCATATATTTT.

This clonotype was picked up many times. V is TRBV24-1 and J is TRBJ1-5; TRBD1 matches 7 bases. From germline, CDR1 is KGHDR and CDR2 SFDVKD. V trimming: 9 bases; J trimming: 3 bases; junction bases outside the gene matches: 7. The length of the CDR3 is 14 residues. The CDR3 bases are TGTGCCACCTCGGGAACAGGGGACAATCAGCCCCAGCATTTT. This gives the protein CATSGTGDNQPQHF.

The J gene is TRBJ1-2, the V gene TRBV9, with D maybe TRBD1 (6 bases). Germline CDR1 SGDLS, CDR2 YYNGEE. Trimming shortened V by 3 bases and J by 5 bases, and 14 bases separated the two germline ends. The CDR3 has 14 amino acids. The DNA for the CDR3 is TGTGCCAGCAGCGGCGGTGGGGGCCCTTATGGCTACACCTTC. Translating it yields CASSGGGGPYGYTF.

This clonotype occurred many times. The rearrangement links TRBV13 to TRBJ1-1; D uncertain. Germline CDR1 and CDR2: PRHDT and FYEKMQ (reference sequence). The CDR3 totals 17 residues. V lost 4 bases, J lost 2 bases, and 20 bases lay in between. CDR3 nucleotide sequence: TGTGCCAGCAGCTCGGAGATCGCGACATGGAGAAACACTGAAGCTTTCTTT. This encodes CASSSEIATWRNTEAFF.

J is TRBJ1-2 and V is TRBV27; 8 positions match TRBD1. The ends lost 3 bases at V and 7 bases at J; junction bases unmatched: 7. Germline CDR1 reads MNHEY; CDR2 reads SMNVEV (reference sequence). This CDR3 is built from 14 residues. CDR3 nucleotide sequence: TGTGCCAGCAGTTTGGCAGGGGGCAATGGTGGCTACACCTTC. Translation gives CASSLAGGNGGYTF.

This clonotype is a singleton in its sample. The V and J genes are TRBV4-2 and TRBJ1-1, with 7 bases identical to TRBD1. V lost 0 bases and J lost 7; bases outside the gene matches: 5. The germline V gene encodes CDR1 LGHNA and CDR2 YNFKEQ. The CDR3 contains 14 residues. This CDR3 reads CASSQDWTGLEAFF. Written as DNA, the CDR3 is TGTGCCAGCAGCCAAGATTGGACAGGCCTTGAAGCTTTCTTT.

This clonotype was recorded many times. Here the CDR3 DNA reads TGCGCCAGCAGCTTGGAGCTAGCCGGTGCGTACGAGCAGTACTTC. Protein product: CASSLELAGAYEQYF. The chain carries TRBV5-1 and TRBJ2-7, with D maybe TRBD2 (5 bases). There are 15 residues in the CDR3. V lost 0 bases, J lost 4 bases, and 14 bases lay in between. Germline-derived CDR1 and CDR2 are SGHRS and YFSETQ.

This clonotype has a count of ten or more. This chain links TRBV5-1 with TRBJ2-7; maybe TRBD1 (5 bases). The length of the CDR3 is 15 residues. V dropped 3 bases and J dropped 3 bases, with 16 bases sitting between them. From germline, CDR1 is SGHRS and CDR2 YFSETQ. In nucleotides, the CDR3 is TGCGCCAGCAGCTCCTCGGGCAGGGCGGTCTACGAGCAGTACTTC. Translating gives CASSSSGRAVYEQYF.

The chain recombines TRBV11-2 with TRBJ1-5; D remains ambiguous. V gave up 2 bases and J gave up 8 bases, with 10 bases separating them. This CDR3 has 13 residues. The V gene's germline CDR1 is SGHAT and CDR2 FQNNGV. CDR3: CASSLSGREPQHF. CDR3 bases: TGTGCCAGCAGCTTAAGCGGGAGGGAGCCCCAGCATTTT.

This clonotype was seen at least ten times. The chain carries TRBV18 and TRBJ2-7; 10 positions match TRBD1. The J segment lost 7 bases and the V segment lost 2 bases, leaving 8 bases of the junction unmatched. The CDR3 has 15 residues. Germline CDR1 and CDR2: KGHSH and LQKENI. CDR3 DNA sequence: TGTGCCAGCTCACCAGCCGGGACAGGGGTCATTGAGCAGTACTTC. Translation gives CASSPAGTGVIEQYF.